These T cell receptor beta chains were read from a single sample in a study of cytomegalovirus exposure and HLA in healthy donors. Sequencing used immunoSEQ multiplex PCR; TCRdb keeps in-frame clones, though not all of them. In the table there are 120,000 to 150,000 clones, about four fifths of which are singletons. Sample: PBMCs. The receptors shown here come from a female donor in good health and CMV-seronegative. CDR3s include the opening cysteine and the closing phenylalanine or tryptophan.

TRBJ1-1	TRBV10-2	CASRTQGAPDGAFF
TRBJ1-2	TRBV6-1	CASGPLGPYGYTF
TRBJ2-7	TRBV7-8	CASSLGPDSRSYEQYF
TRBJ1-1	TRBV25-1	CASSEYSTIQGTEAFF
TRBJ2-5	TRBV7-6	CASSSLDLAETQYF
TRBJ1-5	TRBV7-6	CASSLSTTLEGNQPQHF
TRBJ1-2	TRBV5-6	CASSRGANYGYTF
TRBJ2-7	TRBV6-5	CASSYSTTGGPSEQYF
TRBJ2-1	TRBV4-3	CASSQGTSGTNEQFF
TRBJ1-5	TRBV28	CASSFGQGNQPQHF
TRBJ2-7	TRBV4-3	CASSQEGNRGPYEQYF
TRBJ2-1	TRBV30	CAWSKSGTRYNEQFF
TRBJ1-5	TRBV30	CAWSSMSNQPQHF
TRBJ2-7	TRBV7-2	CASSSKRSGGEQYF
TRBJ2-7	TRBV19	CASSAQGGFYEQYF
TRBJ1-2	TRBV5-1	CASSSRVQDYTF
TRBJ2-2	TRBV4-1	CASSPLTGGRTGELFF
TRBJ2-7	TRBV9	CASREREGSYEQYF
TRBJ2-7	TRBV28	CASTQGGSSYEQYF
TRBJ2-7	TRBV28	CASSPLFSGEEREQYF
TRBJ2-7	TRBV7-2	CASSSPGLTTYEQYF
TRBJ1-5	TRBV11-2	CASSLDTGVTQPQHF
TRBJ2-7	TRBV7-2	CASSLARQGYEQYF
TRBJ1-1	TRBV28	CASSQSPSQVMNTEAFF
TRBJ2-3	TRBV6-5	CASGALSSTDTQYF
TRBJ1-2	TRBV9	CASSQTTGFPGYTF
TRBJ2-3	TRBV27	CASSLGGGTDTQYF
TRBJ2-5	TRBV9	CASSVGLAGVGGETQYF
TRBJ2-5	TRBV7-3	CASSRGGGTEETQYF
TRBJ1-1	TRBV7-2	CASSLTGGNTEAFF
TRBJ1-3	TRBV30	CAWAFNHRGTIYF
TRBJ2-1	TRBV18	CASSRVAESSYNEQFF
TRBJ2-5	TRBV19	CASSIYAQAQETQYF
TRBJ2-7	TRBV30	CAWSVLRETGDYEQYF
TRBJ2-3	TRBV5-6	CASSRTGGPRDTQYF
TRBJ1-4	TRBV7-9	CASSGYRDRDPTNEKLFF
TRBJ1-4	TRBV4-3	CASSQAPEGGKLFF
TRBJ1-4	TRBV28	CASRQGSEKLFF
NA	TRBV28	CASSPWTSGGYEQYF
TRBJ1-3	TRBV7-8	CASSVGVVFGNTIYF
TRBJ2-7	TRBV28	CASRRGGLLEQYF
TRBJ2-2	TRBV7-6	CASSKQGWDTGELFF
TRBJ2-7	TRBV11-3	CASSLTGFGEQYF
TRBJ2-3	TRBV18	CASSPPNRGRTDTQYF
NA	TRBV5-4	CASSPSGGRNEQYF
TRBJ2-2	TRBV28	CATLRDRGPTGELFF
TRBJ1-2	TRBV11-3	CASSPEASGYGYTF
TRBJ1-5	TRBV2	CASSEGAQPQHF
TRBJ2-2	TRBV5-6	CASALGGNTGELFF
TRBJ1-2	TRBV10-3	CAISGSQGRSGYTF
TRBJ1-1	TRBV4-1	CASSQDSTGNTEAFF
TRBJ1-6	TRBV30	CAWSVEGTYNSPLHF
TRBJ2-1	TRBV11-2	CASSLWSGMNEQFF
TRBJ1-2	TRBV7-2	CASTQASLAGGGYTF
TRBJ1-2	TRBV30	CAWSVFGQGYYGYTF